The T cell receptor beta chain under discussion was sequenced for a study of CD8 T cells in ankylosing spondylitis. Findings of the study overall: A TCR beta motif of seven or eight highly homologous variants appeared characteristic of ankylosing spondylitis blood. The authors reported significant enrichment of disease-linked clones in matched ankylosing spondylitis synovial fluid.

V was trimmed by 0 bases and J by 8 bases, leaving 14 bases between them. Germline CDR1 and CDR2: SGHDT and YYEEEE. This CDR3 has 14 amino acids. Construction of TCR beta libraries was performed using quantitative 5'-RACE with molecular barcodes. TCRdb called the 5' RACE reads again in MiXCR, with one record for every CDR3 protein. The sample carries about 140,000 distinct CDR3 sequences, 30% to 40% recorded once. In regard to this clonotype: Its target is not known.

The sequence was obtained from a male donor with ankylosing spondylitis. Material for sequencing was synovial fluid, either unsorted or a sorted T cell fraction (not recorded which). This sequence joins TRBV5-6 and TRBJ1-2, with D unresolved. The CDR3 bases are TGTGCCAGCAGCTTGGCCAGGAACGAGAGAGGCTACACCTTC. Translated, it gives CASSLARNERGYTF.